This T cell receptor (beta chain) was identified during a study of Ad26.COV2.S vaccination and SARS-CoV-2 variants. Study summary: The authors gave Ad26.COV2.S intramuscularly, either once or twice 56 days apart.

Here immunoSEQ multiplex PCR was the method, and the copy in TCRdb shows in-frame clones only, minus some. The sample comprises over 300,000 clones, roughly 85% of which are singletons, and nearly 7.5% rests with the top ten. As for this clone: Its specificity is not known.

Indicated treatment: about 20 received Ad26.COV2.S at low or high dose, single or two shots; roughly five received placebo; per-sample allocation not given. The samples were gathered on day 63 after the first injection of vaccine or placebo. V was cut by 4 bases and J by 6 bases, with 22 bases left in between. Germline values: CDR1 SGHRS, CDR2 YFSETQ. CDR3 length: 16 residues. Broader study findings: Breadth and depth estimates from TCRs may understate total T cell responses.

The rearrangement joins TRBV5-1 to TRBJ2-5, with a weak D call TRBD2 (6 bases). The material was peripheral blood, obtained in a trial of Ad26.COV2.S vaccine versus placebo. This receptor was obtained from a person between 18 and 60 years old who received the Ad26.COV2.S COVID-19 vaccine or a placebo. The CDR3 sequence: CASSHTHGTVGKTQYF. The DNA of the CDR3 is TGCGCCAGCAGCCACACACATGGGACTGTAGGAAAGACCCAGTACTTC.